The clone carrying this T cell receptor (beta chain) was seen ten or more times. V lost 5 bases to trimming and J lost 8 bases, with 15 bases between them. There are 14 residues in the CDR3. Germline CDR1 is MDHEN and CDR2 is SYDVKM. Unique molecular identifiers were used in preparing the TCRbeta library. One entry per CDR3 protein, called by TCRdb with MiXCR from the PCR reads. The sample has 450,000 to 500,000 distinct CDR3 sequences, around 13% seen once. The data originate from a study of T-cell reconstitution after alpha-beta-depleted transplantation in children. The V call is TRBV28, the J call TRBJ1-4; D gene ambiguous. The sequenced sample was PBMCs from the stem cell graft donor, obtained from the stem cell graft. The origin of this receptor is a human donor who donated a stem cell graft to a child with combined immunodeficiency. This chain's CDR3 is CASSLTLSGEKLFF. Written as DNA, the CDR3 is TGTGCCAGCAGTCTCACTTTGTCGGGGGAAAAACTGTTTTTT.